This TCR beta chain was captured in a study of OX40 agonist ivuxolimab in advanced cancers. As for the study in general: Males comprised over 80% of the group, whose mean age was approximately 61 years (range about 20 to 85). General study points: At doses 0.1 to 3.0 mg/kg, CD4+ and CD8+ clones expanded.

Baseline was the first blood sampling point, followed by cycle 4 day 1 and cycle 7 day 1. Per germline, CDR1 ENHRY and CDR2 SYGVKD. CDR3 length equals 13 residues. V lost 2 bases to trimming and J lost 0 bases, with 2 bases between them. This clone was found a few times. Its antigen is unknown. Produced via immunoSEQ multiplex PCR; TCRdb's table is partial and in-frame only. The sample yields about 69,000 clones, about 80% seen once. This receptor was identified in an adult with an advanced solid tumor such as melanoma, head and neck, liver or kidney cancer. The V call is TRBV10-3, the J call TRBJ1-5, with D uncertain. This specimen consisted of CD4+ or CD8+ T cells sorted from blood, obtained in a trial of the OX40 agonist ivuxolimab. This CDR3 reads CAISENSNQPQHF. The CDR3 nucleotides are TGTGCCATCAGTGAGAATAGCAATCAGCCCCAGCATTTT.